This TCR beta chain was observed in a study of blood T cell repertoires in COVID-19. V dropped 10 bases and J dropped 10; count of bases not matched to a gene: 10. CDR3 length equals 13 residues. Germline loops: CDR1 ENHRY, CDR2 SYGVKD. Generated by immunoSEQ multiplex PCR, the TCRdb table keeps only in-frame clones and is missing some. The table lists over 200,000 clones, 70% to 90% of them singletons. This clone was recorded a few times. This clonotype was obtained from a woman aged 18-29 years who had recovered from COVID-19. The sample consisted of peripheral blood. This chain uses TRBV10-3 with TRBJ2-1; 10 positions match TRBD1. The CDR3 spells CATSPGTGEEQFF. The CDR3 nucleotides are TGTGCCACGAGTCCCGGGACAGGGGAAGAGCAGTTCTTC.